This T cell receptor beta chain originates from a study of radiation and T cells in renal cell carcinoma (dated by TCRdb to about 2020). Notes on the research overall: In total, 50 to 60 samples, comprising around 26 tumors and around 27 peripheral blood samples, were subjected to TCR beta sequencing. The last blood draw occurred 4 weeks after radiation, at the same time as nephrectomy. Across all 50 or so samples, several million unique CDR3 nucleotide sequences encoding around 2.8 million unique CDR3 amino acid sequences were identified.

This specimen's time point label, interpreted: blood 4 weeks post-SBRT, at nephrectomy. Per the publication, the treatment or condition label means: 15 Gy SBRT to primary tumor, nephrectomy 4 weeks later. Samples came from a clinical trial, in which primary renal cell carcinomas received 15 Gy stereotactic body radiation therapy followed by nephrectomy 4 weeks later. To track tumor-enriched clonotypes, serial peripheral blood was sampled from radiation-treated patients at baseline and at 2 weeks and 4 weeks after SBRT. Renal cell carcinoma with clear cell pathology was present in all patients. The QIAamp DNA Blood Mini Kit (Qiagen) was used to prepare genomic DNA for TCR sequencing. The analyses included only samples that passed all quality control checks. A note on this clone: Its antigen is still unknown. No much larger clonotype is one base removed from it; base qualities were not supplied.

General conclusions and limits of the study: The single-armed trial design could not address effects of radiation dose or scheduling on the TCR repertoire. Because pretreatment tumor biopsies were not available, the baseline intratumoral presence of clonotypes could not be determined. In blood, the top tumor clonotypes increased from baseline to 2 weeks after radiation and then shrank by 4 weeks, which suggests a temporary expansion of tumor-resident clones. Tracking of blood repertoire dynamics stopped at around 4 weeks after treatment, with no follow-up past that point.

TCR beta libraries were generated from genomic DNA with the immunoSEQ kit, following the manufacturer's recommendations. For library preparation, a first multiplex PCR was performed with proprietary primers, followed by a second PCR in which unique barcodes were added, and bead cleanups were performed after each round. A kit-provided positive control reaction and a negative control reaction were included in every sample batch. The final libraries underwent checking on an Agilent 4200 TapeStation D1000 ScreenTape, volumetric pooling, and quantification by qPCR. Sequencing was performed on an Illumina NextSeq500 with a MidOutput 150-cycle cartridge, and 156 Read1 and 15 Index1 cycles were run with kit custom primers. The pooled library was loaded at 0.9 to 1 pM, with an approximately 20% PhiX control spiked in. Per the source publication's procedure: The vendor-processed data were analyzed in R, and a clonotype was defined as all T cells that share the same CDR3 nucleotide sequence. For clone abundance analyses, frequencies were normalized to the 10,000 most abundant clones in each sample. Public T cell clones, averaging fewer than five per sample, were removed before analysis. An abundance difference of at least 32-fold between compartments was the criterion for calling clonotypes tumor-enriched or baseline blood-enriched. A beta-binomial differential abundance model was applied to find clonotypes that expanded or contracted between blood time points. The Baroni-Urbani and Buser coefficient was used to measure tumor-blood repertoire similarity, and groups were compared with two-tailed Wilcoxon tests in R. Imported from immuneACCESS, the table was reduced by TCRdb to in-frame sequences with V and J called. These copies leave out some clones; in studies compared against another copy, an unresolved V gene accounts for under half, and the cause of the remainder is not known. V and J calls and clone size are copied from that table; D and trimming were computed from the DNA. The sample table holds 150,000 or so clones, of which approximately 90% were seen once. The ten largest make up about 11% of the sample.

This TCR came from a woman aged 45 to 65 with renal cell carcinoma. Sequencing used blood, obtained from a patient whose treatment included radiotherapy and nephrectomy.

CDR3 sequence: CASSRGQGVDEQFF. In nucleotide form, the sequence is TGTGCCAGCAGCCGGGGACAGGGTGTGGATGAGCAGTTCTTC. The V and J segments used are TRBV7-9 and TRBJ2-1, and TRBD1 matches 9 of the central bases. After removal of 5 bases from V and 8 bases from J, the junction retains 7 bases not matched to a gene. Based on the germline V gene (reference sequence), the CDR1 and CDR2 sequences are SEHNR and FQNEAQ. Spanning cysteine to phenylalanine, the CDR3 consists of 14 amino acids. Left in the record is the CDR3 DNA by itself, 42 bases read in frame from the first base.